This TCR beta chain was captured by sequencing in a study of cytomegalovirus exposure and HLA in healthy donors. The PCR made use of 60 Vbeta and 13 Jbeta primers. Some clones are missing from TCRdb's copy, which holds only in-frame ones; the method was immunoSEQ multiplex PCR. Recorded for this sample: around 200,000 clones. V gave up 3 bases and J gave up 4 bases; unmatched junction bases: 12. This CDR3 has 19 amino acids. CDR1 is MGHRA, CDR2 YSYEKL, per germline. The receptor's source is a woman aged 18-30 years in good health and CMV-seropositive. The specimen was PBMCs. V is TRBV4-1 and J is TRBJ2-5, with 15 bases aligning to TRBD2. The CDR3 DNA reads as TGCGCCAGCAGCCACCCAGGACTAGCGGGAGGGCCTACGAGAGAGACCCAGTACTTC. This encodes CASSHPGLAGGPTRETQYF.